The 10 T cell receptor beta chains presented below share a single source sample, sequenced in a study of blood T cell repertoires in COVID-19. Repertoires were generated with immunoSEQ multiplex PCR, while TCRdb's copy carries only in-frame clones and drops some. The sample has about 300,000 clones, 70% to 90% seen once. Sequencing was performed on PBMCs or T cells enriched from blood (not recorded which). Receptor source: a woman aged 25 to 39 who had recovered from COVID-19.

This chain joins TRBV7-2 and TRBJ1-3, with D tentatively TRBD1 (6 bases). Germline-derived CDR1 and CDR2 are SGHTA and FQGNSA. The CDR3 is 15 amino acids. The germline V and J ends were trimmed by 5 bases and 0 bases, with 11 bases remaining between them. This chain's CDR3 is CASSPTGHSGNTIYF. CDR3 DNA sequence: TGTGCCAGCAGCCCAACGGGACACTCTGGAAACACCATATATTTT.

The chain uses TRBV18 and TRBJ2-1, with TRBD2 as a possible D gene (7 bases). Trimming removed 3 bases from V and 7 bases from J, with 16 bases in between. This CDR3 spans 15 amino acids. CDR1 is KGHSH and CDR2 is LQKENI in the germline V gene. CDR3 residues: CASSPTGGDWNEQFF. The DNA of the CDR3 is TGTGCCAGCTCACCGACGGGGGGCGATTGGAATGAGCAGTTCTTC.

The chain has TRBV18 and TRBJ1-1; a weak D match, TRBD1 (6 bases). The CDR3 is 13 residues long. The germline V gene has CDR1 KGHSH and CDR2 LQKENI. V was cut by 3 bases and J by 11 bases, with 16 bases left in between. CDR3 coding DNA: TGTGCCAGCTCACCGAAACCAGGGGCGGGTGCTTTCTTT. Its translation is CASSPKPGAGAFF.

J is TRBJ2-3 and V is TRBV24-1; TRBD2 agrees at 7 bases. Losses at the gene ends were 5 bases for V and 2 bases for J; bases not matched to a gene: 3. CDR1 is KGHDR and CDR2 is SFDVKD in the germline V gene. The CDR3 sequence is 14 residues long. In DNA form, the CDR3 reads TGTGCCACCAGTGTCGCGGGGGACACAGATACGCAGTATTTT. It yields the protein CATSVAGDTDTQYF.

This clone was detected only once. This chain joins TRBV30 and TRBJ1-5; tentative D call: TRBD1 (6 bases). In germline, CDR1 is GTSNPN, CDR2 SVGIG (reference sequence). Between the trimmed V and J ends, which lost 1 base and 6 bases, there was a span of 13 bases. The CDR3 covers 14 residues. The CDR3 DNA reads TGTGCCTGGAGTGGCCGCAGGGGCGTTCAGCCCCAGCATTTT. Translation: CAWSGRRGVQPQHF.

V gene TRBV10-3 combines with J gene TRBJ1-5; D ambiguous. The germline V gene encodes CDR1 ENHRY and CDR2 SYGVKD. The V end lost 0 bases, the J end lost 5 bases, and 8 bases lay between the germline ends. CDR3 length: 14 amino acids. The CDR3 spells CAISESNTYQPQHF. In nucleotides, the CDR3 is TGTGCCATCAGTGAGTCGAACACCTATCAGCCCCAGCATTTT.

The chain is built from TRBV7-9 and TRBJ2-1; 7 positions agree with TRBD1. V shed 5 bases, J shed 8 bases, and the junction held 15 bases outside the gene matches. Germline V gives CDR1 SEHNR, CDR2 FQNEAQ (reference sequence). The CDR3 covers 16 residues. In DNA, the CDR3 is TGTGCCAGCAGCCCAGGACAGGTTCTCCGGTTGGATGAGCAGTTCTTC. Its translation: CASSPGQVLRLDEQFF.

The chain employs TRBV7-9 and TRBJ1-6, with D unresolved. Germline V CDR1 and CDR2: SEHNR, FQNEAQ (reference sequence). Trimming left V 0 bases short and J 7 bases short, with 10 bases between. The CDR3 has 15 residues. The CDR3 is CASSLAGRYNSPLHF. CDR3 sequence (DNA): TGTGCCAGCAGCTTAGCTGGCAGGTACAATTCACCCCTCCACTTT.

CDR3 protein: CASTSVGGAYSYEQYF. The CDR3 nucleotides read TGTGCCAGCACCTCGGTAGGGGGGGCTTACTCCTACGAGCAGTACTTC. V gene TRBV11-2 combines with J gene TRBJ2-7, with D possibly being TRBD2 (7 bases). The V end was cut by 7 bases, the J end by 0 bases, with 19 bases between. Germline CDR1 is SGHAT and CDR2 is FQNNGV. The CDR3 consists of 16 residues. The entire variable domain, with the rest obtained from reference TRBV11-2 and TRBJ2-7, is as follows: EAGVAQSPRYKIIEKRQSVAFWCNPISGHATLYWYQQILGQGPKLLIQFQNNGVVDDSQLPKDRFSAERLKGVDSTLKIQPAKLEDSAVYLCASTSVGGAYSYEQYFGPGTRLTVT.

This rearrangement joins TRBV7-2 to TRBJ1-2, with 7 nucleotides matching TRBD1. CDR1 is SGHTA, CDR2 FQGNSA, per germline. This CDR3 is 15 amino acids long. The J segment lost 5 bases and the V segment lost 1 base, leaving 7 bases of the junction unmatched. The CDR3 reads CASSLVTAGGYGYTF. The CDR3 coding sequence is TGTGCCAGCAGCTTAGTAACGGCAGGGGGGTATGGCTACACCTTC.